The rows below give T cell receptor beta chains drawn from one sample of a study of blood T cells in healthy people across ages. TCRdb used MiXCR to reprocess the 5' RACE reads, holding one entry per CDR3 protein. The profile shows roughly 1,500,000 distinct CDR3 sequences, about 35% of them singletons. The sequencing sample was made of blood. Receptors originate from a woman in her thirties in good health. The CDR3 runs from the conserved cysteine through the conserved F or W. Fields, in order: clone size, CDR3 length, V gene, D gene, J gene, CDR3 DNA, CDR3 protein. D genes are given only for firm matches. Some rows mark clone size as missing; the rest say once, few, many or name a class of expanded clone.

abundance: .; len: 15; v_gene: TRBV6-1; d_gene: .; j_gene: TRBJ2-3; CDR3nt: TGTGCCAGCAGCGGCCTTGGGGCCAACACAGATACGCAGTATTTT; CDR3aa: CASSGLGANTDTQYF
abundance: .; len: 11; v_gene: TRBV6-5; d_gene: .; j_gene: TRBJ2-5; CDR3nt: TGTGCCGTGGCGACGCAAGAGACCCAGTACTTC; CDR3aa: CAVATQETQYF
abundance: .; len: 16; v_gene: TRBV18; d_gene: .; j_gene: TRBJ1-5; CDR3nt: TGTGCCAGCTCACCATCTGACAGGACCTTCAATCAGCCCCAGCATTTT; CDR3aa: CASSPSDRTFNQPQHF
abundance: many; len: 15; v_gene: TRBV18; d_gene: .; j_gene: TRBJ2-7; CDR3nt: TGTGCCAGCTCACCGAACTCTCACGGGTCCTACGAGCAGTACTTC; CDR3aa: CASSPNSHGSYEQYF
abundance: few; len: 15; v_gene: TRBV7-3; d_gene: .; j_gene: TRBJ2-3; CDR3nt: TGTGCCAGCAGCTCCCGGAGGTCAGCTACAGATACGCAGTATTTT; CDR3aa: CASSSRRSATDTQYF
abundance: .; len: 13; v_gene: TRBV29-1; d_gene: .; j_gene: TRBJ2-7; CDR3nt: TGCAGCGTTGAAGTCATGAGGCGGACCGAGCAGTACTTC; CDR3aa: CSVEVMRRTEQYF
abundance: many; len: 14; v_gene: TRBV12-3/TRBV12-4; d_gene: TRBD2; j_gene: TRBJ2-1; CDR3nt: TGTGCCAGCAGTTTAGGGACTAGCGGTTTATCGGAGTTCTTC; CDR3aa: CASSLGTSGLSEFF
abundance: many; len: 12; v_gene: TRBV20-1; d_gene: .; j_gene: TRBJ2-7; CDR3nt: TGCAGTGCTAGCCGGTCGGGCCACGAGCAGTACTTC; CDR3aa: CSASRSGHEQYF
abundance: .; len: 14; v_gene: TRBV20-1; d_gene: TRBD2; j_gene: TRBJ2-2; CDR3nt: TGCAGTGCTAGAAGCGGGAAAACGGACGGGGAGCTGTTTTTT; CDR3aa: CSARSGKTDGELFF
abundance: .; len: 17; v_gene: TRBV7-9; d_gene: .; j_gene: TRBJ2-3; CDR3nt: TGTGCCAGCAGCTTAGCATTTGGGCAGCTCATCACAGATACGCAGTATTTT; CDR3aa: CASSLAFGQLITDTQYF
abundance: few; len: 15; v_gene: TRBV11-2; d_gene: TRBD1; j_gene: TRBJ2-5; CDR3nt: TGTGCCAGCAGACCCGGACAGGGAACACAAGAGACCCAGTACTTC; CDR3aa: CASRPGQGTQETQYF
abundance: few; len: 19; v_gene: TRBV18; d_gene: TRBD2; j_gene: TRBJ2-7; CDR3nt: TGTGCCAGCTCACCACCGTTTCCCTTAGCGGGAGGTATTGGCTACGAGCAGTACTTC; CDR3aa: CASSPPFPLAGGIGYEQYF
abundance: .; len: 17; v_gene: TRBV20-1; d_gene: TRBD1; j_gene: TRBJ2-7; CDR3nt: TGCAGTGCTTACAAGAGGGAAGGACAGGGTTTAGCCTACGAGCAGTACTTC; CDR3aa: CSAYKREGQGLAYEQYF
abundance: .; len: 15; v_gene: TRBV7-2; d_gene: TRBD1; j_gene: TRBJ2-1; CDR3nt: TGTGCCAGCAGCTCCCGGGACAGGGTATCCTATGAGCAGTTCTTC; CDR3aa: CASSSRDRVSYEQFF